A single sample gave rise to the 5 T cell receptor beta chains below, sequenced in a study of technical replicates of blood from several donors. The table came from immunoSEQ multiplex PCR; TCRdb's copy has only in-frame clones and leaves some out. This sample yields some 80,000 clones, of which 92% are seen a single time; 0.27% belongs to the top ten. Sequenced input: T cells isolated from PBMCs. The receptors were gathered from a human donor in good health.

The chain uses TRBV5-1 and TRBJ2-7; D might be TRBD2 (5 bases). This CDR3 comprises 11 residues. CDR1 is SGHRS and CDR2 is YFSETQ in the germline V gene. With 2 bases removed from V and 6 bases from J, the gap between germline ends came to 6 bases. The CDR3 DNA follows: TGCGCCAGCAGCTTCCGGGGCGAGCAGTACTTC. It specifies CASSFRGEQYF.

This chain connects TRBV4-1 to TRBJ1-1; 8 nucleotides align to TRBD1. Germline V gene lookup returns CDR1 MGHRA and CDR2 YSYEKL. V lost 2 bases, J lost 10 bases, and 12 bases stayed unmatched. This CDR3 has 15 amino acids. Here the CDR3 DNA reads TGCGCCAGCAGCCAATCAGGGGGCCCAGGGATGGGAGCTTTCTTT. It codes for CASSQSGGPGMGAFF.

CDR3 in amino acids: CASSQEMTLGFSNQPQHF. CDR3 coding DNA: TGCGCCAGCAGCCAAGAAATGACACTTGGTTTTAGTAATCAGCCCCAGCATTTT. V gene TRBV4-1 combines with J gene TRBJ1-5; D uncertain. Trimming cost V 0 bases and J 4 bases, with 19 bases left between them. Germline loops: CDR1 MGHRA, CDR2 YSYEKL. The CDR3 loop spans 18 amino acids.

The chain is built from TRBV6-6 and TRBJ2-3, with 8 bases fitting TRBD1. This CDR3 spans 14 amino acids. The trim removed 6 bases at V and 6 bases at J, leaving 8 bases unmatched. Germline-derived CDR1 and CDR2 are MNHNY and SVGAGI (reference sequence). The CDR3 sequence is CASSPGQEVDTQYF. In nucleotides, the CDR3 is TGTGCCAGCAGCCCGGGACAGGAGGTGGATACGCAGTATTTT.

The genes are TRBV29-1 and TRBJ2-5, with D possibly TRBD1 on 8 matching bases. Trimming took 3 bases from V and 3 from J, leaving 14 bases between them. CDR1 SQVTM and CDR2 ANQGSEA come from the germline V gene. The CDR3 totals 14 residues. CDR3 protein: CSVDLQGGEETQYF. The CDR3 DNA reads TGCAGCGTTGACCTACAGGGGGGGGAAGAGACCCAGTACTTC.